Shown below are 5 T cell receptor beta chains from a single sample sequenced in a study of cytomegalovirus exposure and HLA in healthy donors. Primers: 60 Vbeta forward and 13 Jbeta reverse. Data came from immunoSEQ multiplex PCR; TCRdb stores just in-frame clones and leaves some out. Among 200,000 to 250,000 clones listed, around 75% were seen once. Sample: PBMCs. The receptor set was obtained from a woman aged 25 to 45 in good health and CMV-seronegative.

The CDR3 DNA reads TGTGCCTGGAGTGCAACTGAGAACACTGAAGCTTTCTTT. It yields the protein CAWSATENTEAFF. The V and J genes are TRBV30 and TRBJ1-1; D is unresolved. This CDR3 is built from 13 residues. V was cut by 1 base and J by 1 base, with 7 bases left in between. Germline CDR1 is GTSNPN and CDR2 is SVGIG (reference sequence).

Remarks on this clone: Other DNA sequences of this sample code for an identical CDR3. This chain joins TRBV6-1 and TRBJ1-1; D is perhaps TRBD1 (5 bases). The CDR3 is made up of 13 amino acids. Deletions cut 6 bases from V and 1 base from J, with 9 bases between. Germline-derived CDR1 and CDR2 are MNHNS and SASEGT. The chain's CDR3 is CASSPGQNTEAFF. Here the CDR3 DNA reads TGTGCCAGCAGCCCCGGACAGAACACTGAAGCTTTCTTT.

The V gene is TRBV5-8, the J gene TRBJ1-1, with 9 bases matching TRBD1. The V segment lost 6 bases and the J segment 4 bases; nucleotides outside the gene matches: 13. Germline V gene sequence: CDR1 SGHTS, CDR2 YDEGEE. This CDR3 has 16 residues. The DNA for the CDR3 is TGTGCCAGCACCGCAGGACTCCGGGACAGGGTCACTGAAGCTTTCTTT. This gives the protein CASTAGLRDRVTEAFF.

The chain recombines TRBV19 with TRBJ1-2; D remains unclear. Between the trimmed V and J ends, which lost 5 bases and 3 bases, there was a span of 10 bases. Germline lookup yields CDR1 LNHDA and CDR2 SQIVND (reference sequence). The CDR3 runs to 13 residues. CDR3: CASSREVDYGYTF. The CDR3 DNA is TGTGCCAGTAGTCGGGAGGTCGACTATGGCTACACCTTC.

The CDR3 nucleotides read TGTGCCAGCAAGTGGACAGGGTCGTTTTCCGGGGAGCTGTTTTTT. Amino acids: CASKWTGSFSGELFF. This chain links TRBV11-3 with TRBJ2-2; 8 positions agree with TRBD1. After removal of 7 bases from V and 6 bases from J, the junction contained 10 bases not matched to a gene. Germline-derived CDR1 and CDR2 are SGHNT and YENEEA. The CDR3 has 15 amino acids.